Presented here are 20 T cell receptor beta chains from one specimen sequenced in a study of cytomegalovirus exposure and HLA in healthy donors. The PCR was carried out with 60 Vbeta primers and 13 Jbeta primers. The repertoire was sequenced with immunoSEQ multiplex PCR; TCRdb's copy has only in-frame clones and lacks some. The sample carries some 91,000 clones, around nine tenths recorded once. The sample was PBMCs. All receptors come from a man aged 30 to 45 in good health and CMV-seropositive.

The CDR3 loop reads CATPSGGQGPHSNQPQHF. In DNA form, the CDR3 reads TGTGCCACACCTTCCGGTGGACAGGGCCCTCATAGCAATCAGCCCCAGCATTTT. The V gene is TRBV7-6, the J gene TRBJ1-5; 8 bases line up with TRBD1. Germline CDR1 and CDR2: SGHVS and FNYEAQ. This CDR3 spans 18 amino acids. J lost 0 bases, V lost 10 bases, and 17 bases had no gene match.

This sequence joins TRBV11-1 and TRBJ1-2; a possible D gene is TRBD1 (6 bases). The germline V and J ends were trimmed by 5 bases and 1 base, with 17 bases remaining between them. The CDR3 spans 16 residues. Germline V gives CDR1 SGHAT, CDR2 FQDESV (reference sequence). The CDR3 nucleotides read TGTGCCAGCAGCCAGGACAGATACCGCCTTAACTATGGCTACACCTTC. Protein product: CASSQDRYRLNYGYTF.

This chain links TRBV19 with TRBJ2-2; D is unresolved. This CDR3 is built from 15 residues. Trimming removed 9 bases at V and 2 bases at J, with 16 bases between. Looked up from germline, CDR1 is LNHDA and CDR2 is SQIVND (reference sequence). The DNA of the CDR3 is TGTGCCAGCTCGCCCATCAGACTCAACACCGGGGAGCTGTTTTTT. Encoded protein: CASSPIRLNTGELFF.

This chain joins TRBV14 and TRBJ2-1, with 8 bases identical to TRBD2. CDR3 length: 16 residues. J was trimmed by 8 bases and V by 1 base; bases with no gene match: 10. The V gene's germline CDR1 is SGHDN and CDR2 FVKESK. This CDR3 is CASSQAPGLGSDEQFF. The CDR3 bases are TGTGCCAGCAGCCAAGCTCCGGGACTAGGCTCCGATGAGCAGTTCTTC.

The chain combines TRBV28 with TRBJ1-1; D perhaps matches TRBD1 (5 bases). V lost 0 bases and J lost 0, with 26 bases in between. The germline CDR1 and CDR2 sequences are MDHEN and SYDVKM. The CDR3 loop spans 21 amino acids. CDR3 DNA: TGTGCCAGCAGTTTATGGCCGTACCGGGGGGGTGGGGGTGTAATGAACACTGAAGCTTTCTTT. It encodes CASSLWPYRGGGGVMNTEAFF.

This clone was observed a handful of times. The CDR3 is CASSMSLADEQYF. DNA of the CDR3: TGTGCCAGTAGTATGTCTCTAGCGGACGAGCAGTACTTC. V gene TRBV19 combines with J gene TRBJ2-7, with 7 bases that match TRBD2. The CDR3 loop spans 13 amino acids. Germline CDR1 is LNHDA and CDR2 is SQIVND (reference sequence). With V trimmed by 3 bases and J by 5 bases, 4 bases remained unmatched.

The chain combines TRBV19 with TRBJ2-1, with TRBD2 matching 10 bases. V was clipped by 7 bases and J by 4 bases; unmatched bases: 7. The germline V gene has CDR1 LNHDA and CDR2 SQIVND (reference sequence). The CDR3 covers 15 residues. CDR3: CASNPLAGAYNEQFF. CDR3 nucleotides: TGTGCCAGTAATCCCCTAGCGGGAGCATACAATGAGCAGTTCTTC.

This chain links TRBV19 with TRBJ2-1; 9 nucleotides line up with TRBD1. V dropped 4 bases and J dropped 0; count of bases not matched to a gene: 7. This CDR3 contains 17 residues. Germline V CDR1 and CDR2: LNHDA, SQIVND (reference sequence). CDR3 nucleotide sequence: TGTGCCAGTAGTAGAGCTGGGGGACAGGGCTCCTACAATGAGCAGTTCTTC. Protein product: CASSRAGGQGSYNEQFF.

The genes are TRBV6-6 and TRBJ2-7; 7 positions match TRBD1. Germline loops: CDR1 MNHNY, CDR2 SVGAGI (reference sequence). The CDR3 totals 14 residues. The junction had 5 bases not matched to a gene; V was cut back by 6 bases and J by 0 bases. CDR3 protein: CASRGTESSYEQYF. DNA of the CDR3: TGTGCCAGCAGAGGGACAGAAAGCTCCTACGAGCAGTACTTC.

J is TRBJ2-1 and V is TRBV6-1, with no clear D. Trimming took 0 bases from V and 5 from J, leaving 8 bases between them. The CDR3 spans 14 residues. Looked up from germline, CDR1 is MNHNS and CDR2 is SASEGT. The CDR3 region has the DNA TGTGCCAGCAGTGAAGCCTCCCCCGACAATGAGCAGTTCTTC. It translates to CASSEASPDNEQFF.

This clone was detected once. V is TRBV10-3 and J is TRBJ1-1; D not resolved. V lost 11 bases, J lost 1 base, and 14 bases lay in between. Germline loops: CDR1 ENHRY, CDR2 SYGVKD. The CDR3 consists of 13 residues. The CDR3 spells CASQAAENTEAFF. DNA of the CDR3: TGTGCCTCCCAAGCCGCGGAGAACACTGAAGCTTTCTTT.

The rearrangement joins TRBV29-1 to TRBJ2-7, with D possibly matching TRBD1 (6 bases). The CDR3 consists of 13 residues. Looked up from germline, CDR1 is SQVTM and CDR2 is ANQGSEA. Trimming shortened V by 4 bases and J by 1 base, and 11 bases separated the two germline ends. In nucleotides, the CDR3 is TGCAGCGTTGCAGGGACACTATCCTACGAGCAGTACTTC. It is translated as CSVAGTLSYEQYF.

This chain joins TRBV27 and TRBJ2-1, with 10 nucleotides matching TRBD1. This CDR3 has 16 amino acids. Unmatched junction bases numbered 9, after V lost 5 bases and J lost 5 bases. Germline CDR1 is MNHEY and CDR2 is SMNVEV (reference sequence). The CDR3 sequence: CASSLQLTGGHNEQFF. For the CDR3, the DNA is TGTGCCAGCAGTCTTCAGCTGACAGGGGGCCACAATGAGCAGTTCTTC.

The rearrangement joins TRBV30 to TRBJ2-3; TRBD2 matches at 9 bases. The length of the CDR3 is 17 residues. V lost 2 bases, J lost 14 bases, and 23 bases stayed unmatched. Germline V gene data show CDR1 as GTSNPN and CDR2 as SVGIG (reference sequence). The CDR3 here is CAWSWGGRSGRPRTRYF. As DNA, the CDR3 is TGTGCCTGGAGTTGGGGGGGGAGGAGCGGGAGGCCTAGGACCCGGTATTTT. Full variable domain (outside the CDR3, taken from reference TRBV30 and TRBJ2-3): SQTIHQWPATLVQPVGSPLSLECTVEGTSNPNLYWYRQAAGRGLQLLFYSVGIGQISSEVPQNLSASRPQDRQFILSSKKLLLSDSGFYLCAWSWGGRSGRPRTRYFGPGTRLTVL.

This clone appeared a single time. The chain links TRBV25-1 to TRBJ1-6; unclear D gene. Trimming left V 9 bases short and J 14 bases short, with 14 bases between. In germline, CDR1 is MGHDK, CDR2 SYGVNS. The CDR3 sequence is 11 residues long. The CDR3 nucleotides are TGTGCCAGTAGAGCGGGTGGAACCCTCCACTTT. Protein sequence: CASRAGGTLHF.

The V call is TRBV27, the J call TRBJ2-1; TRBD2 matches 7 bases. This CDR3 is 17 amino acids long. Per germline, CDR1 MNHEY and CDR2 SMNVEV (reference sequence). The trim removed 5 bases at V and 3 bases at J, leaving 13 bases unmatched. The CDR3 DNA sequence: TGTGCCAGCAGTCCCCGGCCTAGCGGACACAGCTACAATGAGCAGTTCTTC. It codes for CASSPRPSGHSYNEQFF.

The rearrangement joins TRBV27 to TRBJ2-1, with D perhaps matching TRBD2 (6 bases). CDR1 is MNHEY, CDR2 SMNVEV, per germline (reference sequence). The V end was cut by 3 bases, the J end by 5 bases, with 14 bases between. The CDR3 is made up of 15 amino acids. CDR3 DNA sequence: TGTGCCAGCAGTTTCGGTAGCGGAGGGAACAATGAGCAGTTCTTC. It translates to CASSFGSGGNNEQFF.

As DNA, the CDR3 is TGCAGCGTTGAAGCCGTCCAGGGGGCTTTGGGGGAGCAGTACTTC. Protein product: CSVEAVQGALGEQYF. This chain connects TRBV29-1 to TRBJ2-7; 8 bases line up with TRBD1. Unmatched junction bases numbered 12, after V lost 1 base and J lost 7 bases. From germline, CDR1 is SQVTM and CDR2 ANQGSEA. The CDR3 spans 15 residues.

This clone was observed a few times. V and J are TRBV5-6 and TRBJ2-3; 8 nucleotides match TRBD1. V lost 4 bases and J lost 6; bases outside the gene matches: 1. The CDR3 is 12 residues long. Germline V gene lookup returns CDR1 SGHDT and CDR2 YYEEEE. This chain's CDR3 is CASSRTGDTQYF. DNA of the CDR3: TGTGCCAGCAGCAGGACAGGGGATACGCAGTATTTT.

The V and J genes are TRBV28 and TRBJ2-7; 7 bases are shared with TRBD1. The CDR3 is made up of 13 amino acids. V was pared by 9 bases and J by 2 bases, with 7 bases of the junction left unmatched. The germline V gene encodes CDR1 MDHEN and CDR2 SYDVKM. The CDR3 nucleotides are TGTGCCAGTTCGGGACAGAGGACCTACGAGCAGTACTTC. It translates to CASSGQRTYEQYF.